Each of the 20 T cell receptor beta chains below was sequenced from the same sample in a study of T cells in Graves' hyperthyroidism and ophthalmopathy. Amplified TCR beta CDR3 regions derived from RNA transcripts. With the HTBI primer set, the TCR CDR3 went through a first round of RT-PCR. MiXCR was run by TCRdb on the multiplex PCR reads, yielding one entry per CDR3 protein. Of over 250,000 distinct CDR3 sequences listed, around a quarter are singletons. The sequencing sample was made of blood. The receptors stem from a man aged 40-55 years with Graves' hyperthyroidism that later progressed to Graves' ophthalmopathy.

This clonotype was seen ten or more times. The CDR3 spells CASSFTQTQETQYF. The CDR3, as DNA: TGTGCCAGCAGCTTTACACAGACTCAAGAGACCCAGTACTTC. J is TRBJ2-5 and V is TRBV28; D call uncertain. Trimming removed 6 bases from V and 2 bases from J, with 13 bases in between. Germline CDR1 is MDHEN and CDR2 is SYDVKM. This CDR3 has 14 amino acids.

This clonotype has ten or more counts. The chain is built from TRBV20-1 and TRBJ2-5; 9 bases fit TRBD1. The ends lost 3 bases at V and 6 bases at J; junction bases unmatched: 11. Germline V lookup: CDR1 DFQATT, CDR2 SNEGSKA (reference sequence). CDR3 length: 15 amino acids. CDR3 DNA sequence: TGCAGTGCTAGGCACCGGGACAGGGATGGAAAGACCCAGTACTTC. As protein: CSARHRDRDGKTQYF.

This chain connects TRBV12-3 or TRBV12-4 to TRBJ1-1; perhaps TRBD1 as D (5 bases). Trimming removed 4 bases from V and 11 bases from J, with 14 bases in between. The CDR3 extends over 12 amino acids. This CDR3 is CASSYLGREAFF. The CDR3 DNA sequence: TGTGCCAGCAGTTATCTCGGCAGGGAGGCTTTCTTT.

This clonotype has ten or more counts. CDR3 residues: CAWSVNLLKETQYF. CDR3 bases: TGTGCCTGGAGTGTCAACCTTCTGAAGGAGACCCAGTACTTC. The V gene is TRBV30, the J gene TRBJ2-5; no firm D call. V was pared by 0 bases and J by 5 bases, with 13 bases between. Germline CDR1 reads GTSNPN; CDR2 reads SVGIG (reference sequence). CDR3 length equals 14 residues. Complete variable domain (other parts from reference TRBV30 and TRBJ2-5): SQTIHQWPATLVQPVGSPLSLECTVEGTSNPNLYWYRQAAGRGLQLLFYSVGIGQISSEVPQNLSASRPQDRQFILSSKKLLLSDSGFYLCAWSVNLLKETQYFGPGTRLLVL.

This clonotype came up many times. The V gene is TRBV27, the J gene TRBJ2-2; 11 bases are a match to TRBD2. Germline CDR1 and CDR2: MNHEY and SMNVEV (reference sequence). J was trimmed by 6 bases and V by 3 bases; bases with no gene match: 6. The CDR3 loop spans 16 amino acids. As DNA, the CDR3 is TGTGCCAGCAGTTTTGAACTAGCGGGAGAATCCGGGGAGCTGTTTTTT. Its translation is CASSFELAGESGELFF.

There are many counts of this clonotype. CDR3 amino acids: CASSIRVLRDQPQHF. For the CDR3, the DNA is TGTGCCAGTAGTATTAGAGTCCTTAGGGATCAGCCCCAGCATTTT. The chain has TRBV19 and TRBJ1-5; D not certain. CDR1 LNHDA and CDR2 SQIVND come from the germline V gene (reference sequence). CDR3 length: 15 amino acids. V lost 3 bases and J 5 bases, leaving 14 bases between the germline ends.

This rearrangement joins TRBV27 to TRBJ1-2; 8 bases are shared with TRBD1. The germline V gene has CDR1 MNHEY and CDR2 SMNVEV (reference sequence). The junction had 3 bases not matched to a gene; V was cut back by 8 bases and J by 4 bases. The CDR3 runs 12 residues. In DNA, the CDR3 is TGTGCCAGCCGCGACAGGGGCTATGGCTACACCTTC. Translation gives CASRDRGYGYTF.

This clonotype was recorded at least ten times. The CDR3 DNA sequence: TGCGCCAGCAGCTTGCCAGCGGGAGGGCCATTTTCCTACGAGCAGTACTTC. Amino acids: CASSLPAGGPFSYEQYF. The V gene is TRBV5-1, the J gene TRBJ2-7, with 10 positions matching TRBD2. V lost 1 base to trimming and J lost 1 base; unmatched junction nucleotides: 8. The CDR3 has 17 amino acids. The germline CDR1 and CDR2 sequences are SGHRS and YFSETQ.

This clonotype has at least ten counts. The V and J genes are TRBV10-3 and TRBJ1-1, with 10 bases identical to TRBD1. The CDR3 extends over 15 amino acids. With 0 bases clipped from V and 7 bases from J, the junction kept 5 bases outside the gene matches. CDR1 is ENHRY, CDR2 SYGVKD, per germline. The CDR3 loop reads CAISESGQGIGEAFF. The CDR3 DNA is TGTGCCATCAGTGAGTCGGGACAGGGGATTGGTGAAGCTTTCTTT.

The rearrangement links TRBV10-1 to TRBJ2-5; D not resolved. Germline V CDR1 and CDR2: WNHNN, SYGVQD (reference sequence). The V and J ends lost 3 bases and 4 bases respectively, with 9 bases between them. The CDR3 runs 13 residues. Written as DNA, the CDR3 is TGCGCCAGCAGTGACCAGCTAGGAGAGACCCAGTACTTC. As protein: CASSDQLGETQYF.

This clonotype came up a few times. This chain connects TRBV30 to TRBJ2-7; D is perhaps TRBD1 (6 bases). V was clipped by 3 bases and J by 1 base, with 19 bases between them. Germline CDR1 and CDR2: GTSNPN and SVGIG (reference sequence). This CDR3 region has 16 residues. DNA for the CDR3: TGTGCCTGGAGCCTGCCAGGGGCTAGGGAATCCTACGAGCAGTACTTC. Its protein is CAWSLPGARESYEQYF.

This clonotype was detected ten times or more. The chain uses TRBV11-2 and TRBJ2-4; possibly TRBD2 for D (5 bases). CDR1 and CDR2 (germline): SGHAT, FQNNGV. This CDR3 spans 14 amino acids. V gave up 5 bases and J gave up 1 base, with 9 bases separating them. The CDR3 reads CASSPGEAKNIQYF. The DNA for the CDR3 is TGTGCCAGCAGCCCCGGGGAGGCCAAAAACATTCAGTACTTC. Full variable domain (remainder filled in from reference TRBV11-2 and TRBJ2-4): EAGVAQSPRYKIIEKRQSVAFWCNPISGHATLYWYQQILGQGPKLLIQFQNNGVVDDSQLPKDRFSAERLKGVDSTLKIQPAKLEDSAVYLCASSPGEAKNIQYFGAGTRLSVL.

The rearrangement joins TRBV19 to TRBJ1-5, with D tentatively TRBD1 (6 bases). This CDR3 region has 16 residues. V was shortened by 0 bases and J by 8 bases, with 17 bases between the two germline ends. In germline, CDR1 is LNHDA, CDR2 SQIVND (reference sequence). The CDR3 nucleotides read TGTGCCAGTAGTATAGACCCATACAGGGCAGGGAAGCCCCAGCATTTT. This gives the protein CASSIDPYRAGKPQHF. The complete variable domain, with remaining parts taken from reference TRBV19 and TRBJ1-5, reads DGGITQSPKYLFRKEGQNVTLSCEQNLNHDAMYWYRQDPGQGLRLIYYSQIVNDFQKGDIAEGYSVSREKKESFPLTVTSAQKNPTAFYLCASSIDPYRAGKPQHFGDGTRLSIL.

In its sample, this clonotype was seen many times. V and J are TRBV5-5 and TRBJ2-7; 14 nucleotides match TRBD2. With 2 bases clipped from V and 5 bases from J, the junction kept 6 bases outside the gene matches. Germline V gives CDR1 SGHKS, CDR2 YYEKEE (reference sequence). This CDR3 spans 16 amino acids. CDR3 sequence: CASSFGLAGGENEQYF. The CDR3 nucleotides read TGTGCCAGCAGCTTCGGACTAGCGGGAGGCGAGAACGAGCAGTACTTC.

This clonotype occurred many times. The chain employs TRBV4-2 and TRBJ2-7, with 8 positions matching TRBD2. The CDR3 is 16 amino acids. With 0 bases clipped from V and 3 bases from J, the junction kept 7 bases outside the gene matches. Per germline, CDR1 LGHNA and CDR2 YNFKEQ. CDR3 in amino acids: CASSQDFAGGDYEQYF. The DNA for the CDR3 is TGTGCCAGCAGCCAAGATTTCGCGGGAGGCGACTACGAGCAGTACTTC.

This clonotype was counted at least ten times. The genes are TRBV28 and TRBJ1-2; D might be TRBD1 (5 bases). Trimming removed 2 bases from V and 0 bases from J, with 13 bases in between. CDR3 length equals 16 residues. Germline V gives CDR1 MDHEN, CDR2 SYDVKM. CDR3 loop: CASSLIWGGTNYGYTF. The CDR3 coding sequence is TGTGCCAGCAGTTTAATCTGGGGGGGTACTAACTATGGCTACACCTTC.

CDR3 DNA sequence: TGTGCCAGCTCACCGGGATGGGGGCCCTACGAGCAGTACTTC. Translation: CASSPGWGPYEQYF. The chain links TRBV18 to TRBJ2-7, with a weak D call TRBD1 (6 bases). The CDR3 spans 14 residues. The germline V gene has CDR1 KGHSH and CDR2 LQKENI. V gave up 3 bases and J gave up 2 bases, with 11 bases separating them.

There are many counts of this clonotype. V and J are TRBV10-3 and TRBJ2-7, with 16 bases matching TRBD2. Germline V gives CDR1 ENHRY, CDR2 SYGVKD. This CDR3 region has 16 residues. J lost 6 bases, V lost 6 bases, and 8 bases had no gene match. The CDR3 here is CAISTGTSGRASEQYF. CDR3 in DNA: TGTGCCATCAGCACCGGGACTAGCGGGAGGGCCTCCGAGCAGTACTTC.

This clonotype showed up many times. The chain carries TRBV20-1 and TRBJ2-7; tentative D call: TRBD2 (6 bases). The ends were cut back, 6 bases at V and 0 bases at J, with 18 bases in the middle. The CDR3 loop spans 15 amino acids. Germline V gene sequence: CDR1 DFQATT, CDR2 SNEGSKA (reference sequence). The CDR3, as DNA: TGCAGTGCGCGGCCTAGCGCGACGAGCTCCTACGAGCAGTACTTC. This codes for CSARPSATSSYEQYF.

The chain employs TRBV12-3 or TRBV12-4 and TRBJ2-2; tentatively, D is TRBD1 or TRBD2 (5 bases each). This CDR3 is built from 15 residues. V lost 3 bases, J lost 4 bases, and 12 bases lay in between. The CDR3 here is CASSFGGDSTGELFF. The CDR3 DNA is TGTGCCAGCAGTTTTGGGGGAGACAGCACCGGGGAGCTGTTTTTT.